These 23 T cell receptor beta chains were all obtained from the same sample, sequenced in a study of cytomegalovirus exposure and HLA in healthy donors. 60 Vbeta and 13 Jbeta primers were used in PCR. Clones were sequenced by immunoSEQ multiplex PCR, and TCRdb holds only the in-frame ones, with some missing. The ten most abundant clones cover more than 1.5% of a sample with 100,000 to 150,000 clones. The sequenced sample consisted of PBMCs. The receptors derive from a middle-aged woman in good health and CMV-seropositive.

The chain uses TRBV27 and TRBJ2-7; the D is unclear. The CDR3 consists of 11 residues. With 4 bases removed from V and 5 bases from J, the gap between germline ends came to 6 bases. The germline V gene encodes CDR1 MNHEY and CDR2 SMNVEV (reference sequence). CDR3 region: CASSSQNEQYF. The CDR3 DNA reads as TGTGCCAGCAGTTCACAGAACGAGCAGTACTTC.

The chain has TRBV7-3 and TRBJ2-3; D might be TRBD1 (5 bases). Germline V gene sequence: CDR1 SGHTA, CDR2 FQGTGA. The CDR3 runs to 16 residues. V was trimmed by 4 bases and J by 0 bases, leaving 14 bases between them. CDR3 region: CASSSLGEWSTDTQYF. The CDR3 DNA reads as TGTGCCAGCAGCTCCCTAGGGGAATGGAGCACAGATACGCAGTATTTT.

The gene calls are TRBV7-9 and TRBJ2-7; D perhaps matches TRBD1 (5 bases). V gave up 5 bases and J gave up 0 bases, with 14 bases separating them. CDR3 length: 15 residues. Germline lookup yields CDR1 SEHNR and CDR2 FQNEAQ (reference sequence). The CDR3 loop reads CASSVDIGGSYEQYF. CDR3 nucleotide sequence: TGTGCCAGCAGCGTGGACATTGGTGGCTCCTACGAGCAGTACTTC.

The V gene is TRBV9, the J gene TRBJ2-1; D is uncertain. The CDR3 totals 14 residues. The germline gives CDR1 SGDLS, CDR2 YYNGEE. The ends were cut back, 4 bases at V and 5 bases at J, with 13 bases in the middle. The chain's CDR3 is CASSSSVVDNEQFF. Written as DNA, the CDR3 is TGTGCCAGCAGCTCCAGTGTCGTCGACAATGAGCAGTTCTTC.

The chain uses TRBV7-2 and TRBJ2-5; D is uncertain. Germline CDR1 reads SGHTA; CDR2 reads FQGNSA. Between the trimmed V and J ends, which lost 3 bases and 4 bases, there was a span of 6 bases. The CDR3 runs to 12 residues. The CDR3 is CASSFLLETQYF. CDR3 bases: TGTGCCAGCAGCTTCCTCCTAGAGACCCAGTACTTC.

The genes are TRBV28 and TRBJ2-5; 11 bases fit TRBD2. In germline, CDR1 is MDHEN, CDR2 SYDVKM. The CDR3 consists of 14 residues. V gave up 5 bases and J gave up 11 bases; unmatched junction bases: 10. The CDR3, as DNA: TGTGCCAGCAGTGGGCCGCCTAGCGGGAGGCCTCAGTACTTC. It encodes CASSGPPSGRPQYF.

This chain uses TRBV9 with TRBJ2-3, with 15 bases lining up with TRBD2. This CDR3 region has 20 residues. J was trimmed by 3 bases and V by 0 bases; bases with no gene match: 11. Germline CDR1 and CDR2: SGDLS and YYNGEE. CDR3 protein: CASSVEGLAGGLRGTDTQYF. The CDR3 DNA is TGTGCCAGCAGCGTAGAGGGACTAGCGGGGGGCCTCCGGGGAACAGATACGCAGTATTTT.

The rearrangement joins TRBV11-3 to TRBJ2-1; 13 bases are shared with TRBD2. This CDR3 region has 16 residues. CDR1 is SGHNT, CDR2 YENEEA, per germline. J gave up 3 bases and V 4 bases, and 3 bases lay outside the gene matches. CDR3 protein: CASSSGLAGDYNEQFF. CDR3 bases: TGTGCCAGCAGCTCCGGACTAGCGGGAGACTACAATGAGCAGTTCTTC.

The V call is TRBV2, the J call TRBJ1-1; TRBD1 matches 9 bases. Losses at the gene ends were 6 bases for V and 6 bases for J; bases not matched to a gene: 8. Germline V CDR1 and CDR2: SNHLY, FYNNEI. The CDR3 has 14 amino acids. Written as DNA, the CDR3 is TGTGCCAGCAGGGAACAGGGGGCTTTAGCTGAAGCTTTCTTT. Protein product: CASREQGALAEAFF.

The CDR3 spells CASSQGTGMMQYF. The CDR3 coding sequence is TGCGCCAGCAGCCAAGGAACAGGGATGATGCAGTATTTT. The V call is TRBV4-3, the J call TRBJ2-3; maybe TRBD1 (6 bases). V was trimmed by 1 base and J by 11 bases, leaving 13 bases between them. CDR1 is LGHNA, CDR2 YSLEER, per germline. This CDR3 is built from 13 residues.

The chain uses TRBV28 and TRBJ2-2; D remains ambiguous. This CDR3 comprises 13 residues. Germline loops: CDR1 MDHEN, CDR2 SYDVKM. The V gene lost 6 bases and the J gene lost 3 bases, with 8 bases spanning the gap. CDR3 sequence: CASSRSYTGELFF. For the CDR3, the DNA is TGTGCCAGCAGCCGGTCATACACCGGGGAGCTGTTTTTT.

The chain links TRBV28 to TRBJ2-1; 13 bases line up with TRBD2. The CDR3 spans 19 residues. The trim removed 1 base at V and 4 bases at J, leaving 10 bases unmatched. CDR1 is MDHEN, CDR2 SYDVKM, per germline. The CDR3 loop reads CASSLSPRTSGSTYNEQFF. CDR3 DNA sequence: TGTGCCAGCAGTTTATCCCCTCGGACTAGCGGGAGTACTTACAATGAGCAGTTCTTC.

The chain employs TRBV11-2 and TRBJ2-2; TRBD2 might be the D (6 bases). V was trimmed by 0 bases and J by 7 bases, leaving 9 bases between them. Germline V gene lookup returns CDR1 SGHAT and CDR2 FQNNGV. The CDR3 spans 14 residues. For the CDR3, the DNA is TGTGCCAGCAGCTTAGAGGGGGGAAACGGGGAGCTGTTTTTT. This codes for CASSLEGGNGELFF.

This chain links TRBV28 with TRBJ2-1, with a weak D call TRBD1 (6 bases). Germline V gene sequence: CDR1 MDHEN, CDR2 SYDVKM. V lost 6 bases and J 7 bases, leaving 22 bases between the germline ends. The CDR3 extends over 16 amino acids. The CDR3, as DNA: TGTGCCAGCAGATCTAGGGGGTGGGTTCCGGAGAATGAGCAGTTCTTC. This gives the protein CASRSRGWVPENEQFF.

This chain links TRBV5-1 with TRBJ2-2; the D gene is possibly TRBD2 (5 bases). Germline CDR1 SGHRS, CDR2 YFSETQ. Trimming pared 0 bases from V and 3 bases from J, leaving 12 bases between. The CDR3 consists of 16 residues. As DNA, the CDR3 is TGCGCCAGCAGCTTGGTCGCCTCGCGGGACACCGGGGAGCTGTTTTTT. Residues: CASSLVASRDTGELFF.

V is TRBV11-1 and J is TRBJ1-1; perhaps TRBD1 as D (5 bases). Trimming left V 4 bases short and J 4 bases short, with 16 bases between. The germline CDR1 and CDR2 sequences are SGHAT and FQDESV (reference sequence). This CDR3 has 15 amino acids. CDR3 DNA sequence: TGTGCCAGCAGCTCTTCAAGGAGGGGACGCACTGAAGCTTTCTTT. Translation gives CASSSSRRGRTEAFF.

The chain joins TRBV9 to TRBJ2-3; 11 positions agree with TRBD2. The CDR3 length is 19 residues. V lost 5 bases to trimming and J lost 0 bases; unmatched junction nucleotides: 14. Germline V CDR1 and CDR2: SGDLS, YYNGEE. The CDR3 protein is CASSPPPGLAVRSTDTQYF. CDR3 nucleotides: TGTGCCAGCAGTCCCCCCCCGGGACTAGCGGTTAGAAGCACAGATACGCAGTATTTT. Combining the CDR3 with reference TRBV9 and TRBJ2-3 gives the whole variable domain DSGVTQTPKHLITATGQRVTLRCSPRSGDLSVYWYQQSLDQGLQFLIQYYNGEERAKGNILERFSAQQFPDLHSELNLSSLELGDSALYFCASSPPPGLAVRSTDTQYFGPGTRLTVL.

The CDR3 nucleotides are TGTGCCACCAGCAGAGATCTAGGGGGTTGGAATGAAAAACTGTTTTTT. Translated: CATSRDLGGWNEKLFF. The rearrangement links TRBV15 to TRBJ1-4, with a weak D call TRBD1 (6 bases). The CDR3 length is 16 residues. Trimming cost V 0 bases and J 5 bases, with 13 bases left between them. Germline lookup yields CDR1 LNHNV and CDR2 YYDKDF (reference sequence).

In regard to this clone: This sample also contains other DNA sequences that code for the same CDR3. V gene TRBV21-1 combines with J gene TRBJ2-7; TRBD2 is the table's D call, not checked against the DNA. TRBV21-1 is designated a pseudogene. This CDR3 has 21 residues. CDR3 in DNA: TGTGCCAGTAGCAATGGGGGTAATGAACGGGACTCATCAAAGGGCTCCTACGAGCAGTACTTC. Protein product: CASSNGGNERDSSKGSYEQYF.

The rearrangement uses TRBV28 and TRBJ1-4; D is perhaps TRBD1 (6 bases). V dropped 11 bases and J dropped 8 bases, with 21 bases sitting between them. The germline V gene has CDR1 MDHEN and CDR2 SYDVKM. The CDR3 length is 14 residues. CDR3 protein: CAVQGGAGSEKLFF. DNA for the CDR3: TGTGCCGTCCAAGGGGGGGCAGGGTCAGAAAAACTGTTTTTT.

J is TRBJ2-7 and V is TRBV6-1; D unclear. This CDR3 spans 16 amino acids. The germline CDR1 and CDR2 sequences are MNHNS and SASEGT. Trimming took off 4 bases at V and 0 bases at J, with 16 bases between the two ends. The CDR3 protein is CASSAPSWRSSYEQYF. CDR3 sequence (DNA): TGTGCCAGCAGTGCCCCCTCTTGGCGGAGCTCCTACGAGCAGTACTTC.

The gene calls are TRBV2 and TRBJ2-5, with 9 bases matching TRBD1. Germline V CDR1 and CDR2: SNHLY, FYNNEI. Trimming removed 2 bases from V and 5 bases from J; junction bases left unmatched: 12. The CDR3 length is 17 residues. The CDR3 nucleotides are TGTGCCAGCAGTGAACTAGGGGGACAGGGTGGACAGGAGACCCAGTACTTC. Encoded protein: CASSELGGQGGQETQYF.

V and J are TRBV12-2 and TRBJ2-4; TRBD1 was called by the table and not checked on the DNA. TRBV12-2 has pseudogene status. The CDR3 loop spans 16 amino acids. CDR3 nucleotides: TGTGCAAGTCGCTTAGGTCGGACAAGTTCTGGAAACATTCAGTACTTC. Its translation: CASRLGRTSSGNIQYF.